This T cell receptor (beta chain) was recovered during a study of blood T cell repertoires in COVID-19. Overall study: T cells, B-cell-depleted T cells, or PBMCs provided the cDNA or gDNA that served as material.

Libraries were prepared by immunoSEQ multiplex PCR; TCRdb keeps only in-frame clonotypes and omits some of them. Among some 500,000 clones listed, around nine tenths were seen once. Trimming left V 1 base short and J 3 bases short, with 13 bases between. Germline CDR1 reads LGHDT; CDR2 reads YNNKEL (reference sequence). This CDR3 has 15 amino acids. Sequencing was carried out using peripheral blood. This TCR derives from a woman aged 50 to 65 with COVID-19, enrolled during active disease. The chain joins TRBV3-1 (or the pseudogene TRBV3-2) to TRBJ2-7, with D maybe TRBD1 (5 bases). The CDR3 DNA reads as TGTGCCAGCAGCCAAGTGGGGCAGGCCGACTACGAGCAGTACTTC. Translated, it gives CASSQVGQADYEQYF.